This T cell receptor (beta chain) was sequenced for a study of blood T cell repertoires in COVID-19. Study information: The origin of the acute and convalescent COVID-19 samples was the United States, Italy and Spain.

The CDR3 is made up of 14 amino acids. Trimming cost V 3 bases and J 3 bases, with 12 bases left between them. Germline assignment: CDR1 PRHDT and CDR2 FYEKMQ (reference sequence). The assay was immunoSEQ multiplex PCR, and TCRdb's table has in-frame clones only and misses some. The sample lists more than 250,000 clones; about 86% were seen once. This clone has a single count. The receptor's source is a woman under 40 who had recovered from COVID-19. The rearrangement joins TRBV13 to TRBJ2-7; weak D call: TRBD1 (5 bases). The sample taken for sequencing was peripheral blood. CDR3 sequence: CASSFQGISYEQYF. The DNA for the CDR3 is TGTGCCAGCAGCTTCCAGGGAATTAGCTACGAGCAGTACTTC.